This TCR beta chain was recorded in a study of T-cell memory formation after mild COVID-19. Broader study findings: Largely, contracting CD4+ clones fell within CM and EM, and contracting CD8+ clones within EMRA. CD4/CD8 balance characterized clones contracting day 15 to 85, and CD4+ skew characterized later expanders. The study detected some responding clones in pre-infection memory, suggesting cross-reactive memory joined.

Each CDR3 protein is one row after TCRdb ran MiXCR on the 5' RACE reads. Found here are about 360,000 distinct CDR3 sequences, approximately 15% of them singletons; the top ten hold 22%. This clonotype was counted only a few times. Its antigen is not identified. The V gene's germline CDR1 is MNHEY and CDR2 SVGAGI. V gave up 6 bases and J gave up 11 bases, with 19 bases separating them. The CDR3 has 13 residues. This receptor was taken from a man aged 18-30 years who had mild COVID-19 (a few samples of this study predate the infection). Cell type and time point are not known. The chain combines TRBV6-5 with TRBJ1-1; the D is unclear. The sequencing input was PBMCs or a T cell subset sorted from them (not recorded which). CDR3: CASSLDGSRAAFF. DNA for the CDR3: TGTGCCAGCAGCCTCGACGGCAGCCGTGCGGCTTTCTTT.